A selection of T cell receptor beta chains follows, all from one sample in a study of T cells in localized non-small cell lung cancer. TCRdb's table, derived via immunoSEQ multiplex PCR, lists solely in-frame clones and lacks some. The table lists roughly 34,000 clones, 75% to 90% of them singletons. Sample: peripheral blood mononuclear cells, taken before any cancer treatment. All receptors derive from a man between 40 and 70 years old with stage III lung adenocarcinoma. Both conserved end residues are part of each CDR3. D genes are given only for firm matches. Rows may omit the clone size; those that give it use once, few, many or a size class.

J gene | D gene | V gene | clone size | CDR3 DNA | CDR3 protein
TRBJ2-4 | NA | TRBV11-2 | NA | TGTGCCAGCAGCCTTGGGCAGGGAGGTGGCAAAAACATTCAGTACTTC | CASSLGQGGGKNIQYF
TRBJ1-1 | NA | TRBV29-1 | NA | TGCAGCGTTCTCGGACAGAGCACTGAAGCTTTCTTT | CSVLGQSTEAFF
TRBJ1-2 | TRBD1 | TRBV6-6 | NA | TGTGCCAGCAGTTCTGGGACAGGCCGCGTCTATGGCTACACCTTC | CASSSGTGRVYGYTF
TRBJ1-4 | NA | TRBV6-1 | NA | TGTGCCAGCAGTCCCACCGGGAACAATAATGAAAAACTGTTTTTT | CASSPTGNNNEKLFF
TRBJ2-3 | NA | TRBV19 | few | TGTGCCAGTAGTATTGTAGACGCAGATACGCAGTATTTT | CASSIVDADTQYF
TRBJ1-3 | TRBD1 | TRBV6-5 | NA | TGTGCCAGCAGTCTGGGACAGGGGTCTGGAAACACCATATATTTT | CASSLGQGSGNTIYF
TRBJ2-1 | TRBD2 | TRBV18 | NA | TGTGCCAGCTCTCCCGATAGCGGGGGGGTATCCTACAATGAGCAGTTCTTC | CASSPDSGGVSYNEQFF
TRBJ2-7 | TRBD2 | TRBV28 | NA | TGTGCCAGCAGTTTGACTAGCGGGGGACTCTCCTACGAGCAGTACTTC | CASSLTSGGLSYEQYF
TRBJ1-1 | NA | TRBV5-1 | few | TGCGCCAGCAGCCTCGAGAGGTTGAGGAACACTGAAGCTTTCTTT | CASSLERLRNTEAFF
TRBJ2-5 | TRBD2 | TRBV12-5 | NA | TGTGCTAGTGGTTTGGGGACTAGCGGGGTCTCACAAGAGACCCAGTACTTC | CASGLGTSGVSQETQYF
TRBJ1-6 | NA | TRBV12-5 | NA | TGTGCTAGTGCTATCGACCCCTATAATTCACCCCTCCACTTT | CASAIDPYNSPLHF
TRBJ1-3 | TRBD1 | TRBV5-1 | NA | TGCGCCAGCAGTACAGGGGGAGGCAGGCTCTCTGGAAACACCATATATTTT | CASSTGGGRLSGNTIYF
TRBJ1-1 | TRBD1 | TRBV4-1 | NA | TGCGCCAGCAGCCAGAGGGACAGCGATTCCACTGAAGCTTTCTTT | CASSQRDSDSTEAFF
TRBJ2-5 | TRBD1 | TRBV7-9 | NA | TGTGCCAGCAGCTTAGGGGACAGGGGAGACTTC | CASSLGDRGDF
TRBJ1-1 | NA | TRBV7-2 | NA | TGTGCCAGCAGCTTAACTAGGAACACTGAAGCTTTCTTT | CASSLTRNTEAFF
TRBJ2-3 | NA | TRBV5-1 | NA | TGCGCCAGCAGCTTGGGAGACAGGGACTACACAGATACGCAGTATTTT | CASSLGDRDYTDTQYF
TRBJ2-5 | TRBD2 | TRBV4-3 | NA | TGCGCCAGCAGCCAAGATTACTCCAGGGCTAGCGGGGGTGTAGAGACCCAGTACTTC | CASSQDYSRASGGVETQYF
TRBJ1-2 | NA | TRBV29-1 | NA | TGCAGCGCCCCCCGGGGGGTCCCCGGCTATGGCTACACCTTC | CSAPRGVPGYGYTF
TRBJ1-1 | NA | TRBV28 | NA | TGTGCCAGCAGACCCGGGACGAGGAAGTTGAACACTGAAGCTTTCTTT | CASRPGTRKLNTEAFF
TRBJ2-4 | NA | TRBV11-3 | once | TGTGCCAGCAGCTTAGATAAGTGGGGCGAACCGATAGCCAAAAACATTCAGTACTTC | CASSLDKWGEPIAKNIQYF
TRBJ1-4 | TRBD1 | TRBV7-2 | NA | TGTGCCAGCAGCCGACGACAGGGAGCAACTAATGAAAAACTGTTTTTT | CASSRRQGATNEKLFF
TRBJ2-5 | NA | TRBV5-6 | NA | TGTGCCAGCAGCTTGGAGACAGGTAACCAAGAGACCCAGTACTTC | CASSLETGNQETQYF
TRBJ2-1 | TRBD2 | TRBV6-6 | NA | TGTGCCACCCACCTAGCGGACGGCAGCTCCTACAATGAGCAGTTCTTC | CATHLADGSSYNEQFF
TRBJ2-1 | NA | TRBV5-5 | NA | TGTGCCAGCAGCTTAACGAATGAGCAGTTCTTC | CASSLTNEQFF
TRBJ2-1 | TRBD2 | TRBV5-1 | NA | TGCGCCAGTAAGTCCGGGACTAGCGGGGGGAGCTCCTACAATGAGCAGTTCTTC | CASKSGTSGGSSYNEQFF
TRBJ2-1 | NA | TRBV7-2 | NA | TGTGCCAGCAGCCCCCCGGGCCTAAAGAATGAGCAGTTCTTC | CASSPPGLKNEQFF
TRBJ2-2 | NA | TRBV5-1 | NA | TGCGCCAGCAGCGCAGCAGGGGTCGCCGGGGAGCTGTTTTTT | CASSAAGVAGELFF
TRBJ1-4 | TRBD1 | TRBV14 | NA | TGTGCCAGCAGCCAGACAGGGACGGGGTCGACTAATGAAAAACTGTTTTTT | CASSQTGTGSTNEKLFF
TRBJ1-1 | NA | TRBV12-5 | NA | TGTGCTAGTGGTTTGGTAGCAGGGTCCGGGGGTCCTGAAGCTTTCTTT | CASGLVAGSGGPEAFF
TRBJ1-6 | NA | TRBV7-9 | NA | TGTGCCAGCAGCTTGGCCGTTTTCAATTCACCCCTCCACTTT | CASSLAVFNSPLHF
TRBJ1-1 | NA | TRBV6-5 | NA | TGTGCCAGCAGAGCTCTGGGGCACACTGAAGCTTTCTTT | CASRALGHTEAFF
TRBJ2-3 | TRBD1 | TRBV19 | few | TGTGCCAGTAGTATAGGGGGACAGGCCACAGATACGCAGTATTTT | CASSIGGQATDTQYF
TRBJ1-1 | NA | TRBV5-6 | NA | TGTGCCAGCAGCTTCCACCGGACCGTTCCTGAAGCTTTCTTT | CASSFHRTVPEAFF
TRBJ2-7 | NA | TRBV7-8 | once | TGTGCCAGCAGCTTATCTATCTACGAGCAGTACTTC | CASSLSIYEQYF
TRBJ2-1 | TRBD2 | TRBV15 | NA | TGTGCCACCAGCAGGCCAGCGGGGGTGGTGGAGAATGAGCAGTTCTTC | CATSRPAGVVENEQFF
TRBJ2-7 | NA | TRBV6-1 | NA | TGTGCCAGCAGTGATTTCGTCCACGAGCAGTACTTC | CASSDFVHEQYF
TRBJ1-4 | TRBD1 | TRBV12-5 | NA | TGTGCTAGTGGTTTGGGTAGCGGGACAGAGGGTGAAAAACTGTTTTTT | CASGLGSGTEGEKLFF
TRBJ2-6 | NA | TRBV7-2 | few | TGTGCCAGCAGCCGGAACTCTGGGGCCAACGTCCTGACTTTC | CASSRNSGANVLTF
TRBJ1-6 | NA | TRBV7-2 | NA | TGTGCCAGCAGCTTGGGGGGGCAGACCAATTCACCCCTCCACTTT | CASSLGGQTNSPLHF
TRBJ1-1 | NA | TRBV29-1 | NA | TGCAGCGGGAAGGACAGCATGAACACTGAAGCTTTCTTT | CSGKDSMNTEAFF
TRBJ1-5 | NA | TRBV4-1 | once | TGCGCCAGCAGCCAAGTAGGACATAGCAATCAGCCCCAGCATTTT | CASSQVGHSNQPQHF